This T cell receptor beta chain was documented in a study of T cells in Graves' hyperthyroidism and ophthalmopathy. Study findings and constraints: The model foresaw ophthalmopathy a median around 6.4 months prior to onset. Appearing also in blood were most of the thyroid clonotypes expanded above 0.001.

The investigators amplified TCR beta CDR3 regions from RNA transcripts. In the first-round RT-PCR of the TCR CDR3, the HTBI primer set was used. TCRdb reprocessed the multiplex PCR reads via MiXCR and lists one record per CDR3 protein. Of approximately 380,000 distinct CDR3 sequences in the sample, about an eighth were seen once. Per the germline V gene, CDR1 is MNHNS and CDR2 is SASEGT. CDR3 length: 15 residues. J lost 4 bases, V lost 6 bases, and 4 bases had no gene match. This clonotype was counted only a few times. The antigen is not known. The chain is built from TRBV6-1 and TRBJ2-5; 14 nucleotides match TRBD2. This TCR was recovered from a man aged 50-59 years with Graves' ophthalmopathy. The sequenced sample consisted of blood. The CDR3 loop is CASSGLAGGIETQYF. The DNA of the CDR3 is TGTGCCAGCAGCGGACTAGCGGGAGGCATAGAGACCCAGTACTTC.